A selection of T cell receptor beta chains follows, all from one sample in a study of T cell responses to AZD1222 COVID-19 vaccine. The protocol was immunoSEQ multiplex PCR, while the TCRdb copy is restricted to in-frame clones and leaves out a portion. The top ten hold approximately 3.3% of the sample, which has 80,000 to 130,000 clones, around 87% seen once. This material consisted of peripheral blood, taken on day 0 of AZD1222 vaccination. The receptors originated from an adult in good health. Both conserved end residues are part of each CDR3.

V gene	J gene	CDR3 protein
TRBV6-5	TRBJ1-1	CASNPGQGAEAFF
TRBV27	TRBJ1-5	CASSPHSDTRSSHF
TRBV4-3	TRBJ2-3	CASSHGQGGDTQYF
TRBV27	TRBJ2-1	CASSPGVWNEQFF
TRBV7-2	TRBJ1-4	CASSSRGKLFF
TRBV9	TRBJ1-4	CASSPGAATNEKLFF
TRBV6-5	TRBJ2-2	CASRPDNTGELFF
TRBV3-1/TRBV3-2	TRBJ1-4	CASSQARDRRNEKLFF
TRBV4-2	TRBJ1-5	CASSQDKESAQHF
TRBV28	TRBJ1-6	CASSLSMGATYNSPLHF
TRBV4-1	TRBJ2-2	CASSQEGIRAGELFF
TRBV18	TRBJ1-4	CASSPDIGPNEKLFF
TRBV19	TRBJ2-2	CASSDQGNTGELFF
TRBV4-3	TRBJ2-7	CASSQGTGTATGEQYF
TRBV5-6	TRBJ1-2	CASSYPITGNYGYTF
TRBV5-1	TRBJ1-1	CASSFRRSWNTEAFF
TRBV19	TRBJ1-3	CASSFPGNTIYF
TRBV6-6	TRBJ1-2	CASSRRGNYGYTF
TRBV19	TRBJ1-5	CASTTRGQGINQPQHF
TRBV30	TRBJ1-2	CAWSVQESYGYTF
TRBV7-3	TRBJ1-1	CASSLQGAVGAFF
TRBV18	TRBJ1-1	CASSSAVVGTEAFF
TRBV3-1/TRBV3-2	TRBJ2-2	CASSRQDRTGELFF
TRBV3-1/TRBV3-2	TRBJ2-7	CASSQAPRGAAYEQYF
TRBV19	TRBJ1-1	CASSIDRDPDTEAFF
TRBV10-3	TRBJ2-5	CAISGTSGGPLKETQYF
TRBV19	TRBJ2-1	CASSPGPPRNEQFF
TRBV12-3/TRBV12-4	TRBJ2-1	CASSFWVREAFF
TRBV6-5	TRBJ1-2	CASRGSRGPNYGYTF